A single sample gave rise to the 31 T cell receptor beta chains below, sequenced in a study of chemoradiotherapy in HPV16-positive cancers. The data were produced by immunoSEQ multiplex PCR, yet TCRdb's version contains in-frame clones alone and is incomplete. Here the sample spans 30,000 to 40,000 clones, around 92% being singletons. Material: blood, obtained from a patient who underwent chemoradiotherapy. The source is a human donor with HPV-associated anogenital cancer.

The chain carries TRBV9 and TRBJ2-3, with no clear D. The CDR3 has 12 amino acids. CDR1 is SGDLS, CDR2 YYNGEE, per germline. V was clipped by 0 bases and J by 2 bases, with 1 base between them. In DNA, the CDR3 is TGTGCCAGCAGCGTAGCCACAGATACGCAGTATTTT. Amino acid sequence: CASSVATDTQYF.

The chain links TRBV7-9 to TRBJ1-2, with a weak D call TRBD1 (6 bases). The V end lost 5 bases, the J end lost 4 bases, and 8 bases lay between the germline ends. CDR1 SEHNR and CDR2 FQNEAQ come from the germline V gene (reference sequence). There are 12 residues in the CDR3. This chain's CDR3 is CASSLDSYGYTF. CDR3 nucleotides: TGTGCCAGCAGCCTGGACAGCTATGGCTACACCTTC.

This clone was seen a single time. CDR3 bases: TGCGCCAGCAGCTCCCGGGACAGGGGGCCGTACATTCAGTACTTC. The encoded protein is CASSSRDRGPYIQYF. This chain joins TRBV5-1 and TRBJ2-4; 12 bases are a match to TRBD1. Unmatched junction bases numbered 6, after V lost 3 bases and J lost 8 bases. Germline V gene lookup returns CDR1 SGHRS and CDR2 YFSETQ. CDR3 length: 15 amino acids.

The rearrangement uses TRBV2 and TRBJ1-3; D ambiguous. Trimming removed 7 bases from V and 0 bases from J, with 16 bases in between. Germline-derived CDR1 and CDR2 are SNHLY and FYNNEI. This CDR3 spans 16 amino acids. The CDR3 bases are TGTGCCAGCATTGATGGACTTCGGAGCTCTGGAAACACCATATATTTT. Its translation is CASIDGLRSSGNTIYF.

Here the CDR3 reads CASSPRTGGHNEQFF. Here the CDR3 DNA reads TGTGCCAGCAGCCCCCGGACAGGGGGGCACAATGAGCAGTTCTTC. The rearrangement joins TRBV7-9 to TRBJ2-1; 10 bases map to TRBD1. The V gene end was trimmed by 5 bases and the J gene end by 5 bases; junction bases not matched to a gene: 6. Germline V gene lookup returns CDR1 SEHNR and CDR2 FQNEAQ (reference sequence). CDR3 length equals 15 residues.

This clone was seen a single time. This chain uses TRBV27 with TRBJ2-1; tentative D call: TRBD2 (6 bases). The V gene lost 4 bases and the J gene lost 8 bases, with 21 bases spanning the gap. The CDR3 contains 16 residues. Germline CDR1 reads MNHEY; CDR2 reads SMNVEV (reference sequence). This CDR3 reads CASSYGGESGKDEQFF. CDR3 in DNA: TGTGCCAGCAGTTATGGCGGGGAGTCGGGTAAGGATGAGCAGTTCTTC.

The chain is built from TRBV10-1 and TRBJ2-2, with D perhaps being TRBD1 or TRBD2 (5 bases each). Germline V lookup: CDR1 WNHNN, CDR2 SYGVQD (reference sequence). Trimming stripped 2 bases from V and 5 bases from J, with 12 bases between. The CDR3 sequence is 15 residues long. The CDR3 region is CASSESSRGTGELFF. The CDR3 DNA reads TGCGCCAGCAGTGAGAGCTCGAGGGGTACCGGGGAGCTGTTTTTT.

The table lists this clone with a count of one. V and J are TRBV5-6 and TRBJ2-1; D unresolved. Between the trimmed V and J ends, which lost 4 bases and 0 bases, there was a span of 5 bases. The CDR3 is 13 residues long. CDR1 SGHDT and CDR2 YYEEEE come from the germline V gene. The CDR3: CASSPYSYNEQFF. The CDR3 nucleotides read TGTGCCAGCAGCCCGTACTCCTACAATGAGCAGTTCTTC.

The rearrangement uses TRBV6-6 and TRBJ2-3; TRBD2 aligns across 13 bases. Germline lookup yields CDR1 MNHNY and CDR2 SVGAGI (reference sequence). J lost 4 bases, V lost 6 bases, and 7 bases had no gene match. CDR3 length: 16 amino acids. The CDR3 spells CASSLLAGGRADTQYF. As DNA, the CDR3 is TGTGCCAGCAGCCTACTAGCGGGGGGGCGTGCAGATACGCAGTATTTT.

About this clone: Mismatch with germline at one junction end may stem from a read error. The J gene is TRBJ1-2, the V gene TRBV6-5, with TRBD1 identical over 9 bases. The V gene's germline CDR1 is MNHEY and CDR2 SVGAGI. The CDR3 is 11 residues long. CDR3 coding DNA: TGTGCCAGCAGTTACCCGGGACAGGGTCTCTTC. Protein sequence: CASSYPGQGLF.

This rearrangement joins TRBV11-2 to TRBJ2-2; 8 positions match TRBD2. The CDR3 consists of 16 residues. Germline lookup yields CDR1 SGHAT and CDR2 FQNNGV. With V trimmed by 1 base and J by 5 bases, 6 bases remained unmatched. CDR3 loop: CASSLAGGPVTGELFF. The DNA for the CDR3 is TGTGCCAGCAGCTTAGCGGGGGGGCCCGTTACCGGGGAGCTGTTTTTT.

The rearrangement links TRBV7-8 to TRBJ1-5, with 7 bases matching TRBD1. The CDR3 consists of 16 residues. CDR1 SGHVS and CDR2 FQNEAQ come from the germline V gene. With V trimmed by 4 bases and J by 0 bases, 6 bases remained unmatched. The CDR3 region is CASSYGTVNSNQPQHF. CDR3 nucleotide sequence: TGTGCCAGCAGCTACGGGACAGTTAATAGCAATCAGCCCCAGCATTTT.

The genes are TRBV5-1 and TRBJ1-1; the D is unclear. This CDR3 is built from 11 residues. Deletions cut 7 bases from V and 4 bases from J, with 8 bases between. Looked up from germline, CDR1 is SGHRS and CDR2 is YFSETQ. CDR3 DNA: TGCGCCAGCTCAATAGGCACTGAAGCTTTCTTT. This gives the protein CASSIGTEAFF.

The chain couples TRBV5-4 to TRBJ1-4; D might be TRBD1 (6 bases). V was cut by 2 bases and J by 2 bases, with 13 bases left in between. The CDR3 has 16 amino acids. CDR1 is SGHNT and CDR2 is YYREEE in the germline V gene (reference sequence). The CDR3 region has the DNA TGTGCCAGCAGCTTCGGGGGGCGCCGGACTAATGAAAAACTGTTTTTT. This translates into CASSFGGRRTNEKLFF.

The chain is built from TRBV5-1 and TRBJ1-1, with D maybe TRBD1 (6 bases). The CDR3 loop spans 14 amino acids. Germline V gene sequence: CDR1 SGHRS, CDR2 YFSETQ. Trimming stripped 2 bases from V and 4 bases from J, with 12 bases between. The CDR3 spells CASSLAHRVTEAFF. CDR3 sequence (DNA): TGCGCCAGCAGCTTAGCACACAGGGTCACTGAAGCTTTCTTT.

In nucleotides, the CDR3 is TGTGCCAGCAGTTGGCAGGGAGATACGCAGTATTTT. This sequence encodes CASSWQGDTQYF. This chain joins TRBV6-5 and TRBJ2-3, with TRBD1 as a possible D gene (5 bases). V lost 4 bases, J lost 5 bases, and 7 bases lay in between. The CDR3 is 12 residues long. CDR1 is MNHEY and CDR2 is SVGAGI in the germline V gene.

The chain has TRBV2 and TRBJ2-7; 9 positions agree with TRBD1. Germline V gene lookup returns CDR1 SNHLY and CDR2 FYNNEI. The CDR3 is 15 amino acids. The ends lost 3 bases at V and 5 bases at J; junction bases unmatched: 8. DNA of the CDR3: TGTGCCAGCAGTGATACAGGGGGCATAATCCACGAGCAGTACTTC. It is translated as CASSDTGGIIHEQYF.

This rearrangement joins TRBV7-9 to TRBJ2-1; 7 bases line up with TRBD1. Germline loops: CDR1 SEHNR, CDR2 FQNEAQ (reference sequence). J lost 2 bases, V lost 0 bases, and 1 base had no gene match. CDR3 length equals 15 residues. CDR3 sequence: CASSLAGGAYNEQFF. In nucleotides, the CDR3 is TGTGCCAGCAGCTTAGCAGGGGGCGCCTACAATGAGCAGTTCTTC.

The chain has TRBV5-1 and TRBJ1-4; TRBD1 might be the D (5 bases). The germline V and J ends were trimmed by 3 bases and 6 bases, with 9 bases remaining between them. CDR1 is SGHRS and CDR2 is YFSETQ in the germline V gene. CDR3 length: 13 residues. The CDR3 DNA reads TGCGCCAGCAGCTACCGGGGGGATGAAAAACTGTTTTTT. This gives the protein CASSYRGDEKLFF.

This chain connects TRBV7-9 to TRBJ2-7; 7 bases agree with TRBD1. The CDR3 runs to 14 residues. CDR1 is SEHNR and CDR2 is FQNEAQ in the germline V gene (reference sequence). The V segment lost 5 bases and the J segment 3 bases; nucleotides outside the gene matches: 7. The CDR3 here is CASSRDSSYYEQYF. Written as DNA, the CDR3 is TGTGCCAGCAGCCGGGACAGTTCCTACTACGAGCAGTACTTC.

The V call is TRBV19, the J call TRBJ2-5, with a weak D call TRBD1 (6 bases). Germline lookup yields CDR1 LNHDA and CDR2 SQIVND (reference sequence). Trimming took off 6 bases at V and 5 bases at J, with 13 bases between the two ends. The CDR3 covers 13 residues. DNA for the CDR3: TGTGCCAGTAGGCAAACAGGGATGGAGACCCAGTACTTC. This sequence encodes CASRQTGMETQYF. The full variable domain, its missing parts supplied by reference TRBV19 and TRBJ2-5, is DGGITQSPKYLFRKEGQNVTLSCEQNLNHDAMYWYRQDPGQGLRLIYYSQIVNDFQKGDIAEGYSVSREKKESFPLTVTSAQKNPTAFYLCASRQTGMETQYFGPGTRLLVL.

The chain employs TRBV15 and TRBJ2-1; 13 nucleotides agree with TRBD2. The length of the CDR3 is 19 residues. The V segment lost 0 bases and the J segment 1 base; nucleotides outside the gene matches: 6. Germline CDR1 is LNHNV and CDR2 is YYDKDF (reference sequence). This CDR3 is CATSRDPTSGGRSYNEQFF. For the CDR3, the DNA is TGTGCCACCAGCAGAGACCCGACTAGCGGGGGGCGGTCCTACAATGAGCAGTTCTTC.

The rearrangement links TRBV18 to TRBJ2-7; D is possibly TRBD1 (5 bases). This CDR3 contains 11 residues. Trimming took 3 bases from V and 7 from J, leaving 7 bases between them. From germline, CDR1 is KGHSH and CDR2 LQKENI. CDR3 in DNA: TGTGCCAGCTCACCGCAGGGAGAGCAGTACTTC. It translates to CASSPQGEQYF.

This chain links TRBV7-8 with TRBJ2-5, with 12 bases identical to TRBD2. The junction had 9 bases not matched to a gene; V was cut back by 10 bases and J by 3 bases. The germline V gene encodes CDR1 SGHVS and CDR2 FQNEAQ. There are 15 residues in the CDR3. The CDR3 sequence: CAIFGLAGGKETQYF. The CDR3 nucleotides are TGTGCCATCTTTGGGCTAGCGGGGGGGAAAGAGACCCAGTACTTC.

This clone has only one observation. The chain is built from TRBV6-6 and TRBJ1-1; 7 bases align to TRBD1. CDR3 length: 16 amino acids. V lost 0 bases to trimming and J lost 3 bases; unmatched junction nucleotides: 7. Germline V gene data show CDR1 as MNHNY and CDR2 as SVGAGI (reference sequence). CDR3 amino acids: CASSYSPTGRYTEAFF. The CDR3 DNA sequence: TGTGCCAGCAGTTACTCACCGACAGGGAGATACACTGAAGCTTTCTTT.

V is TRBV5-5 and J is TRBJ2-1; TRBD1 matches at 8 bases. The germline gives CDR1 SGHKS, CDR2 YYEKEE (reference sequence). This CDR3 has 14 residues. V shed 1 base, J shed 9 bases, and the junction held 6 bases outside the gene matches. As DNA, the CDR3 is TGTGCCAGCAGCTTGAGCAGGGGGCTAGTTGAGCAGTTCTTC. This codes for CASSLSRGLVEQFF.

The chain couples TRBV5-1 to TRBJ2-5; D perhaps matches TRBD2 (6 bases). CDR3 size: 14 residues. Trimming shortened V by 0 bases and J by 5 bases, and 11 bases separated the two germline ends. From germline, CDR1 is SGHRS and CDR2 YFSETQ. The CDR3 DNA is TGCGCCAGCAGCTTGGTGGGGGGTGCGGAGACCCAGTACTTC. Translation: CASSLVGGAETQYF.

J is TRBJ2-1 and V is TRBV5-1; weak D call: TRBD1 (6 bases). This CDR3 has 13 amino acids. Trimming took 4 bases from V and 8 from J, leaving 13 bases between them. The germline CDR1 and CDR2 sequences are SGHRS and YFSETQ. The CDR3 sequence is CASSLRTVDEQFF. The DNA for the CDR3 is TGCGCCAGCAGCCTCAGGACAGTCGATGAGCAGTTCTTC.

The chain couples TRBV4-2 to TRBJ1-2; unclear D gene. The CDR3 totals 13 residues. CDR1 LGHNA and CDR2 YNFKEQ come from the germline V gene. The ends were cut back, 4 bases at V and 4 bases at J, with 10 bases in the middle. The CDR3 reads CASSPWTGYGYTF. CDR3 nucleotides: TGTGCCAGCAGCCCCTGGACGGGCTATGGCTACACCTTC.

The chain combines TRBV9 with TRBJ1-2; perhaps TRBD1 as D (5 bases). Trimming left V 4 bases short and J 4 bases short, with 14 bases between. The germline V gene encodes CDR1 SGDLS and CDR2 YYNGEE. The CDR3 is 14 residues long. The CDR3 here is CASSLWGGSYGYTF. DNA of the CDR3: TGTGCCAGCAGCCTATGGGGGGGGTCCTATGGCTACACCTTC.

CDR3 region: CASRKEYTQYF. Written as DNA, the CDR3 is TGTGCCAGCAGGAAGGAGTATACGCAGTATTTT. The chain is built from TRBV11-3 and TRBJ2-3; D not certain. V was clipped by 6 bases and J by 7 bases, with 8 bases between them. CDR3 length equals 11 residues. Per the germline V gene, CDR1 is SGHNT and CDR2 is YENEEA.